This T cell receptor (beta chain) is from a study of PD-1 blockade in classical Hodgkin lymphoma. Points from the study as a whole: Although disease activity or prior therapy may be involved, causes of the repertoire differences remain undefined.

This sample's time point: newly diagnosed, previously untreated cHL patient sample. Magnetic depletion of unwanted cells isolated CD4+ T cells from thawed PBMCs. Trimming removed 5 bases from V and 6 bases from J, with 11 bases in between. The CDR3 extends over 13 amino acids. The germline V gene has CDR1 MDHEN and CDR2 SYDVKM. Sequencing used immunoSEQ multiplex PCR; TCRdb keeps in-frame clones, though not all of them. The sample records about 20,000 clones, under 85% being singletons. This clone was detected once. No antigen is known for it. This chain joins TRBV28 and TRBJ2-1, with no clear D. The sequence was obtained from a human donor with classical Hodgkin lymphoma. Sequences were obtained from CD4+ T cells from blood. CDR3 coding DNA: TGTGCCAGCAGTAAAAAACCCGGCAATGAGCAGTTCTTC. Its translation is CASSKKPGNEQFF.